This T cell receptor (beta chain) was found in a study of blood T cell repertoires in COVID-19. Whole-study context: T cells, B-cell-depleted T cells, or PBMCs provided the cDNA or gDNA that served as material.

Assay: immunoSEQ multiplex PCR; the TCRdb copy retains only in-frame clones and omits some. The sample yields a few hundred thousand clones, roughly 85% seen once. Germline-derived CDR1 and CDR2 are PRHDT and FYEKMQ (reference sequence). Trimming left V 5 bases short and J 4 bases short, with 11 bases between. The CDR3 covers 13 residues. The origin of this receptor is a woman aged 25-40 years who had recovered from COVID-19. Sequenced material: PBMCs or T cells enriched from blood (not recorded which). This chain joins TRBV13 and TRBJ1-1; D remains unclear. CDR3 in amino acids: CASSRLMSTEAFF. CDR3 in DNA: TGTGCCAGCAGCCGCCTGATGAGCACTGAAGCTTTCTTT.